The entry below describes one T cell receptor beta chain. Its specific antigen is unknown. No qualities accompany the bases; no much larger clone lies one base away. TCRbeta CDR3 regions were amplified from genomic DNA by means of the immunoSEQ Assay, a bias-controlled multiplex PCR. The authors' analysis ran thus. Within the assay, amplification of reference gene primers was used to estimate how many nucleated cells each sample contained. To quantify the absolute abundance of each unique TCRbeta CDR3 rearrangement, sequence reads were collapsed and filtered. For each sample, productive Simpson clonality was calculated as the square root of Simpson's diversity index over productive rearrangements. In TCRdb, the immuneACCESS table is reduced to in-frame sequences with V and J assigned. These tables do not hold every clone; where another copy was compared, an unresolved V gene accounts for under half, and the others remain unexplained. V, J and clone size derive from that table, while D and trimming were established from the DNA sequence. In all, the sample holds more than 30,000 clones, and 80% to 90% of those were seen once. The ten biggest clones cover over 12% of the sample.

These data come from a study of blood T cell repertoires in COVID-19 (dated by TCRdb to between 2020 and 2021). Regarding the complete study: The collaborator samples originated in the United States, Italy and Spain and spanned the acute and convalescent phases of COVID-19. Where available, HLA class I and class II types were obtained from metadata supplied by the sample provider rather than from assay-based typing. The repertoires were released in a freely available public database meant as a resource for research on the immune response to SARS-CoV-2. Samples were obtained from the ongoing ImmuneRACE study (first 160 participants) and from roughly 1,300 subjects provided by 6 global collaborators. Deeply sampled blood TCRbeta repertoires from subjects exposed to, actively infected with, or recovered from COVID-19 were included in the dataset. The prospective study material was composed of cDNA or gDNA derived from T cells, B-cell-depleted T cells, or PBMCs. The sample metadata nearly always contained a de-identified subject ID, COVID-19 status, age in years and sex. Broad study findings and their caveats: How much clinical and demographic metadata was included differed by source and by participant, and the metadata was provided uncurated.

The collaborating institutions used their own protocols to collect whole blood in K2EDTA tubes. For TCRbeta analysis, collaborators shipped samples in one of three forms: frozen whole blood, isolated PBMCs, or DNA extracted from either of those sample types. V is pruned by 7 bases and J by 9 bases, leaving 17 bases of the junction without a gene match. From a lookup of the germline V gene, CDR1 and CDR2 are KGHDR and SFDVKD. From its cysteine to its phenylalanine, the CDR3 spans 15 amino acids. This entry keeps only the CDR3 DNA: 45 bases, framed from base 1. The rearrangement combines TRBV24-1 with TRBJ2-7, and 7 junctional nucleotides match TRBD1. Sequencing was done on a sample of peripheral blood. The sequence was obtained from a man aged 60 to 69 with active COVID-19. The CDR3 in this case is CATRVSGQALRAQYF. The DNA sequence is TGTGCCACCAGGGTTTCCGGACAGGCTCTACGAGCGCAGTACTTC.